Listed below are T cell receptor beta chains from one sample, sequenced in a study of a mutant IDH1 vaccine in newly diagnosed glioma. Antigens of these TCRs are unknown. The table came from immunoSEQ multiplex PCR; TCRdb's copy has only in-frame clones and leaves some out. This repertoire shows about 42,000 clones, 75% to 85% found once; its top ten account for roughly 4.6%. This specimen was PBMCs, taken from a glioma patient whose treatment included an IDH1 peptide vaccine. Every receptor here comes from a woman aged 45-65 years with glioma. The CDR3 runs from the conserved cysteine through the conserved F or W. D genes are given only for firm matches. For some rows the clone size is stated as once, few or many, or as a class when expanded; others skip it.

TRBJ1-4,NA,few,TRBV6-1,CASSEGREVEKLFF,TGTGCCAGCAGTGAGGGCAGGGAGGTAGAAAAACTGTTTTTT
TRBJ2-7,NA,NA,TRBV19,CASSMARDRAYEQYF,TGTGCCAGTAGTATGGCCCGGGACCGAGCCTACGAGCAGTACTTC
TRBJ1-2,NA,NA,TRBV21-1,CASSKARNYGYTF,TGTGCCAGCAGCAAAGCACGAAACTATGGCTACACCTTC
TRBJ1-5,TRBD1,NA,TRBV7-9,CASTLTGDSNQPQHF,TGTGCCAGCACCCTGACAGGGGATAGCAATCAGCCCCAGCATTTT
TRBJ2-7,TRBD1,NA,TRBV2,CASVSSRTGSSYEQYF,TGTGCCAGCGTTTCCTCCAGGACAGGGAGCTCCTACGAGCAGTACTTC
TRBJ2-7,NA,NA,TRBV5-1,CASRRDGVQVEQYF,TGCGCCAGCAGGAGGGACGGGGTACAGGTGGAGCAGTACTTC
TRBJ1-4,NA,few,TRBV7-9,CASSRRREGDEKPFF,TGTGCCAGCAGCCGGAGGAGGGAGGGGGATGAAAAACCGTTTTTT
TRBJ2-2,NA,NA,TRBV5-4,CASSDSGSGELFF,TGTGCCAGCAGCGATTCCGGGAGCGGGGAGCTGTTTTTT
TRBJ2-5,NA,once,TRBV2,CASSVEGKQETQYF,TGTGCCAGCAGTGTGGAGGGCAAGCAAGAGACCCAGTACTTC
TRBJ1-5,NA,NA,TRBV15,CATSRAPDQPQHF,TGTGCCACCAGCAGGGCCCCGGATCAGCCCCAGCATTTT
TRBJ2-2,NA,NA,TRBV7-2,CASSLAPVTGELFF,TGTGCCAGCAGCTTAGCGCCTGTCACCGGGGAGCTGTTTTTT
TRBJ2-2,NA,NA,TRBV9,CASSSEGVRRSNTGELFF,TGTGCCAGCAGCTCGGAAGGGGTGAGGCGGTCGAACACCGGGGAGCTGTTTTTT
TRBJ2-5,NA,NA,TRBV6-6,CASRQGLGETQYF,TGTGCCAGCAGACAGGGCCTGGGCGAGACCCAGTACTTC
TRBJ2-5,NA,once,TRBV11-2,CASSSRTLGETQYF,TGTGCCAGCAGCTCACGGACTCTGGGGGAGACCCAGTACTTC
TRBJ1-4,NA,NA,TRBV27,CASSLMSGVREKLFF,TGTGCCAGCAGTTTAATGTCGGGGGTTAGGGAAAAACTGTTTTTT
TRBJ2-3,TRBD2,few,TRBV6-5,CASSSSGGVDTQYF,TGTGCCAGCAGTTCTAGCGGGGGCGTAGATACGCAGTATTTT
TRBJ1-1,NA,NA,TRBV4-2,CASSQEDTEAFF,TGTGCCAGCAGCCAAGAAGACACTGAAGCTTTCTTT
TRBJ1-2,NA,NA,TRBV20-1,CSAPLNYGYTF,TGCAGTGCTCCCCTAAACTATGGCTACACCTTC